The 7 T cell receptor beta chains in this list originate from one sample, sequenced in a study of blood T cells in healthy people across ages. Next came a second PCR, run for about 6 to 12 cycles, which used a sample-barcoded 5' primer along with a J-beta primer mix. TCRdb itself ran the 5' RACE reads through MiXCR, one entry per CDR3 protein. In the table there are over 1,500,000 distinct CDR3 sequences, approximately 40% of which are singletons. The sample consisted of blood. The receptors were gathered from a human donor in good health.

CDR3 amino acids: CASSPNGQGREKLFF. The CDR3 nucleotides read TGTGCCAGCAGCCCGAACGGACAGGGGCGTGAAAAACTGTTTTTT. V and J are TRBV7-8 and TRBJ1-4; TRBD1 matches 9 bases. This CDR3 has 15 residues. Germline lookup yields CDR1 SGHVS and CDR2 FQNEAQ. Trimming took 5 bases from V and 7 from J; bases not matched to a gene: 8.

The chain couples TRBV29-1 to TRBJ1-2; 7 positions match TRBD1. V shed 0 bases and J 2 bases; nucleotides not matched to a gene: 6. The germline CDR1 and CDR2 sequences are SQVTM and ANQGSEA. The CDR3 runs 15 residues. The CDR3 is CSVEDQGRGNYGYTF. CDR3 bases: TGCAGCGTTGAAGATCAGGGCAGGGGGAACTATGGCTACACCTTC.

Notes on this clonotype: A much larger clone sits a single nucleotide away, making a read error possible. The rearrangement links TRBV20-1 to TRBJ2-7; D perhaps matches TRBD1 (6 bases). Deletions cut 6 bases from V and 2 bases from J, with 14 bases between. This CDR3 has 13 amino acids. Germline lookup yields CDR1 DFQATT and CDR2 SNEGSKA (reference sequence). The chain's CDR3 is CSAEGPGAYEQYF. The DNA of the CDR3 is TGCAGTGCCGAGGGACCAGGGGCCTACGAGCAGTACTTC.

The rearrangement uses TRBV5-1 and TRBJ2-1; D remains unclear. With 1 base removed from V and 8 bases from J, the gap between germline ends came to 10 bases. Per the germline V gene, CDR1 is SGHRS and CDR2 is YFSETQ. The CDR3 is 13 amino acids. CDR3 nucleotides: TGCGCCAGCAGCTTGAGTCTAAACGATGAGCAGTTCTTC. Amino acids: CASSLSLNDEQFF.

The chain has TRBV4-2 and TRBJ2-5, with D possibly being TRBD2 (5 bases). The CDR3 runs to 15 residues. Per the germline V gene, CDR1 is LGHNA and CDR2 is YNFKEQ. V lost 0 bases and J lost 3, with 11 bases in between. CDR3 nucleotide sequence: TGTGCCAGCAGCCAAGAGTCGGGGAATAAAGAGACCCAGTACTTC. Amino acid sequence: CASSQESGNKETQYF.

In this sample, this clonotype turned up a few times. The gene calls are TRBV5-1 and TRBJ2-4; TRBD1 might be the D (5 bases). V dropped 4 bases and J dropped 8 bases, with 13 bases sitting between them. The CDR3 covers 13 residues. Germline values: CDR1 SGHRS, CDR2 YFSETQ. CDR3 sequence: CASSRLVGDIQYF. The CDR3 DNA reads as TGCGCCAGCAGCCGACTTGTAGGGGACATTCAGTACTTC.

A note on this clonotype: The junction departs from the called germline gene at one end, perhaps through a read error. The chain links TRBV6-5 to TRBJ2-1; no clear D gene. This CDR3 has 17 amino acids. CDR1 is MNHEY, CDR2 SVGAGI, per germline. CDR3 DNA: TGTGTCAGCAGTTACTCCGTGTCCTTCGGTGGGCACAATGAGCAGTTCTTC. The encoded protein is CVSSYSVSFGGHNEQFF.